The subject of this entry is one T cell receptor beta chain. Its antigen is undetermined. Repertoires were generated with immunoSEQ multiplex PCR, while TCRdb's copy carries only in-frame clones and drops some. The sample shows 150,000 to 200,000 clones, about 92% of them seen only once. This entry is derived from a study of T cell responses to AZD1222 COVID-19 vaccine. With 3 bases clipped from V and 11 bases from J, the junction kept 6 bases outside the gene matches. The CDR3 covers 13 residues. The germline V gene encodes CDR1 KGHDR and CDR2 SFDVKD. Study conclusions and caveats: Spike-specific TCRs gained breadth and depth after people received two AZD1222 doses.

This receptor was obtained from an adult in good health. V and J are TRBV24-1 and TRBJ1-1; TRBD1 matches 9 bases. The sample consisted of peripheral blood, taken on day 0 of AZD1222 vaccination. Written as DNA, the CDR3 is TGTGCCACCAGTGATCCCGGGACAGGGTCGGCTTTCTTT. Encoded protein: CATSDPGTGSAFF.